This is a list of T cell receptor beta chains from one sample in a study of T cell responses to AZD1222 COVID-19 vaccine. Sequenced by immunoSEQ multiplex PCR; TCRdb stores in-frame clones only, minus some. The sample gives roughly 140,000 clones, 88% of which show up once; 3% to 3.5% is in the top ten. The source material was peripheral blood, sampled on day 0 of MenACWY control vaccination. All receptors derive from an adult in good health. Each CDR3 is given with its conserved first and last residue. Each record gives: D gene, J gene, clone size, V gene, CDR3 protein, CDR3 DNA. D genes are given only for firm matches. For some rows the clone size is stated as once, few or many, or as a class when expanded; others skip it.

d_gene: TRBD2
j_gene: TRBJ2-7
abundance: .
v_gene: TRBV5-4
CDR3aa: CASSLSAGVAPIDEQYF
CDR3nt: TGTGCCAGCAGCTTGTCAGCGGGAGTGGCTCCAATCGACGAGCAGTACTTC

d_gene: .
j_gene: TRBJ2-5
abundance: .
v_gene: TRBV29-1
CDR3aa: CSVVPTGRQETQYF
CDR3nt: TGCAGCGTTGTCCCTACAGGCCGGCAAGAGACCCAGTACTTC

d_gene: TRBD2
j_gene: TRBJ2-3
abundance: .
v_gene: TRBV5-6
CDR3aa: CASSLSSGGAGDTQYF
CDR3nt: TGTGCCAGCAGCTTGAGTAGCGGGGGGGCCGGAGATACGCAGTATTTT

d_gene: TRBD1
j_gene: TRBJ2-6
abundance: .
v_gene: TRBV5-1
CDR3aa: CASSLGQGYFGANVLTF
CDR3nt: TGCGCCAGCAGCTTGGGACAGGGGTACTTTGGGGCCAACGTCCTGACTTTC

d_gene: .
j_gene: TRBJ2-7
abundance: few
v_gene: TRBV7-9
CDR3aa: CASSDTGYGDGRGEQYF
CDR3nt: TGTGCCAGCAGCGACACAGGGTACGGTGACGGGAGAGGTGAGCAGTACTTC

d_gene: .
j_gene: TRBJ1-1
abundance: .
v_gene: TRBV12-3/TRBV12-4
CDR3aa: CASGLQRNTEAFF
CDR3nt: TGTGCCAGCGGTCTACAAAGGAACACTGAAGCTTTCTTT

d_gene: TRBD2
j_gene: TRBJ2-5
abundance: .
v_gene: TRBV20-1
CDR3aa: CSASSSGETQYF
CDR3nt: TGCAGTGCTAGTTCTAGCGGGGAGACCCAGTACTTC

d_gene: .
j_gene: TRBJ1-2
abundance: .
v_gene: TRBV29-1
CDR3aa: CSVGDAGFGYTF
CDR3nt: TGCAGCGTTGGGGACGCCGGCTTTGGCTACACCTTC

d_gene: .
j_gene: TRBJ1-5
abundance: .
v_gene: TRBV19
CDR3aa: CASSKGWQNNQPQHF
CDR3nt: TGTGCCAGTAGTAAGGGTTGGCAGAATAATCAGCCCCAGCATTTT

d_gene: TRBD2
j_gene: TRBJ2-1
abundance: .
v_gene: TRBV4-2
CDR3aa: CASSQGGSSNEQFF
CDR3nt: TGTGCCAGCAGCCAGGGCGGGAGCTCCAATGAGCAGTTCTTC

d_gene: .
j_gene: TRBJ2-6
abundance: once
v_gene: TRBV14
CDR3aa: CASSRVLVSGANVLTF
CDR3nt: TGTGCCAGCAGTCGGGTGTTGGTCTCCGGGGCCAACGTCCTGACTTTC

d_gene: .
j_gene: TRBJ1-2
abundance: .
v_gene: TRBV6-2/TRBV6-3
CDR3aa: CASSYLGIERLSYGYTF
CDR3nt: TGTGCCAGCAGTTACTTGGGAATAGAGCGACTCTCCTACGGCTACACCTTC

d_gene: .
j_gene: TRBJ2-7
abundance: .
v_gene: TRBV28
CDR3aa: CASSFPPRRSSYEQYF
CDR3nt: TGTGCCAGCAGTTTCCCTCCCAGAAGGAGCTCCTACGAGCAGTACTTC

d_gene: .
j_gene: TRBJ1-3
abundance: .
v_gene: TRBV5-1
CDR3aa: CASSHGSGNTIYF
CDR3nt: TGCGCCAGCAGCCACGGCTCTGGAAACACCATATATTTT

d_gene: TRBD2
j_gene: TRBJ2-3
abundance: .
v_gene: TRBV2
CDR3aa: CASSGALSGRADTQYF
CDR3nt: TGTGCCAGCAGCGGAGCCCTCAGCGGGAGGGCTGATACGCAGTATTTT